The 13 T cell receptor beta chains below all came from one sample that was sequenced in a study of blood T cells in healthy people across ages. PCR was performed a second time for 7 to 11 cycles using a sample-barcoded 5' primer and a J-beta primer mix. Each CDR3 protein gets one entry after TCRdb re-called the 5' RACE reads with MiXCR. The sample lists some 710,000 distinct CDR3 sequences, about 46% occurring once. Sequencing was carried out using blood. The receptors derive from a man aged 80 or over in good health.

This clonotype appeared a few times. The chain recombines TRBV20-1 with TRBJ2-7; 12 nucleotides agree with TRBD2. Germline V gives CDR1 DFQATT, CDR2 SNEGSKA (reference sequence). This CDR3 is built from 15 residues. CDR3 amino acids: CSWQPSGLAGHEQYF. The CDR3 coding sequence is TGCAGCTGGCAGCCTTCGGGACTAGCGGGCCACGAGCAGTACTTC.

V usage is TRBV6-1 and J usage is TRBJ1-2; D remains ambiguous. The germline V and J ends were trimmed by 2 bases and 3 bases, with 10 bases remaining between them. The CDR3 loop spans 14 amino acids. Germline-derived CDR1 and CDR2 are MNHNS and SASEGT. CDR3 loop: CASSEKAADYGYTF. CDR3 sequence (DNA): TGTGCCAGCAGTGAAAAGGCGGCAGACTATGGCTACACCTTC.

Only a few counts were recorded for this clonotype. This chain connects TRBV28 to TRBJ2-1; 9 bases fit TRBD1. The germline CDR1 and CDR2 sequences are MDHEN and SYDVKM. This CDR3 comprises 15 residues. The ends lost 3 bases at V and 6 bases at J; junction bases unmatched: 6. The chain's CDR3 is CASSFVGTGSNEQFF. CDR3 nucleotide sequence: TGTGCCAGCAGTTTCGTGGGGACAGGGTCCAATGAGCAGTTCTTC.

This clonotype turned up a few times. The V and J genes are TRBV5-6 and TRBJ2-5; D possibly matches TRBD1 or TRBD2 (5 bases each). The V gene lost 4 bases and the J gene lost 11 bases, with 30 bases spanning the gap. From germline, CDR1 is SGHDT and CDR2 YYEEEE. The CDR3 has 17 residues. CDR3 in amino acids: CASSRPGPLSLYNEQYF. The CDR3 DNA sequence: TGTGCCAGCAGCCGTCCGGGACCCCTCTCGCTATACAATGAGCAGTACTTC.

This CDR3 is CASSPIAGRETQYF. The DNA of the CDR3 is TGCGCCAGCAGCCCGATAGCAGGACGAGAGACCCAGTACTTC. V and J are TRBV5-1 and TRBJ2-5; D is ambiguous. CDR1 is SGHRS, CDR2 YFSETQ, per germline. The CDR3 loop spans 14 amino acids. V was shortened by 4 bases and J by 4 bases, with 14 bases between the two germline ends.

A few counts support this clonotype. The V gene is TRBV30, the J gene TRBJ1-5; possibly TRBD1 for D (5 bases). The CDR3 sequence is 13 residues long. In germline, CDR1 is GTSNPN, CDR2 SVGIG (reference sequence). Trimming removed 5 bases from V and 3 bases from J, with 11 bases in between. CDR3 nucleotides: TGTGCCTGGGCTGGGGGTAACAATCAGCCCCAGCATTTT. Amino acid sequence: CAWAGGNNQPQHF.

This clonotype was seen a few times. One end of the junction does not line up with germline, which may come from a read error. This chain uses TRBV13 with TRBJ2-1; D gene unclear. CDR1 and CDR2 (germline): PRHDT, FYEKMQ (reference sequence). The CDR3 is 15 amino acids. As DNA, the CDR3 is TGTGCCTGCAGCTTGAAGCGAACTACGGTCAATGAGCAGTTCTTC. Amino acid sequence: CACSLKRTTVNEQFF.

This chain uses TRBV20-1 with TRBJ1-1, with D possibly TRBD1 on 5 matching bases. Germline CDR1 reads DFQATT; CDR2 reads SNEGSKA (reference sequence). V was clipped by 3 bases and J by 4 bases, with 12 bases between them. The CDR3 has 13 amino acids. The CDR3 here is CSARAGGVTEAFF. The CDR3 nucleotides are TGCAGTGCTAGGGCCGGGGGGGTCACTGAAGCTTTCTTT.

This chain joins TRBV10-3 and TRBJ2-7, with D possibly called TRBD1 or TRBD2 (5 bases each). The length of the CDR3 is 14 residues. Germline loops: CDR1 ENHRY, CDR2 SYGVKD. Trimming stripped 5 bases from V and 3 bases from J, with 14 bases between. This chain's CDR3 is CAISNRDGLYEQYF. Here the CDR3 DNA reads TGTGCCATCAGTAACCGGGACGGACTCTACGAGCAGTACTTC.

V usage is TRBV18 and J usage is TRBJ2-1, with D perhaps matching TRBD2 (5 bases). CDR3 length: 15 amino acids. CDR1 KGHSH and CDR2 LQKENI come from the germline V gene. V dropped 5 bases and J dropped 7 bases, with 18 bases sitting between them. Here the CDR3 reads CASSTGRLTGNEQFF. CDR3 bases: TGTGCCAGCTCAACCGGACGATTGACGGGGAATGAGCAGTTCTTC.

The chain couples TRBV20-1 to TRBJ2-1, with 12 bases lining up with TRBD2. This CDR3 is built from 17 residues. Germline V gene data show CDR1 as DFQATT and CDR2 as SNEGSKA (reference sequence). The junction had 10 bases not matched to a gene; V was cut back by 3 bases and J by 4 bases. CDR3 loop: CSASLTSGGLLYNEQFF. The CDR3, as DNA: TGCAGTGCTAGCTTGACTAGCGGGGGCCTTTTGTACAATGAGCAGTTCTTC.

There are a few counts of this clonotype. The chain recombines TRBV6-5 with TRBJ1-1; D is unclear. This CDR3 comprises 13 residues. The V gene lost 8 bases and the J gene lost 1 base, with 11 bases spanning the gap. Germline CDR1 MNHEY, CDR2 SVGAGI. CDR3 protein: CASRPDSNTEAFF. The CDR3 DNA sequence: TGTGCCAGCCGGCCCGACTCGAACACTGAAGCTTTCTTT.

This clonotype was recorded a few times. This sequence joins TRBV2 and TRBJ2-1; D remains ambiguous. The CDR3 is 14 residues long. Germline V gives CDR1 SNHLY, CDR2 FYNNEI. With 3 bases removed from V and 6 bases from J, the gap between germline ends came to 12 bases. The CDR3 region is CASSEGYFPNEQFF. The CDR3, as DNA: TGTGCCAGCAGTGAGGGCTATTTCCCCAATGAGCAGTTCTTC.